The text below deals with one T cell receptor (beta chain). The antigen it binds to is not known. Per-nucleotide qualities are absent, and no much larger clonotype sits a single base away. The sample originates from a study of blood T cell repertoires in COVID-19 (dated by TCRdb to between 2020 and 2021). Notes on the research overall: Samples from collaborators originated in the United States, Italy and Spain and spanned both the acute and convalescent phases of COVID-19. The material from the prospective study consisted of cDNA or gDNA derived from T cells, B-cell-depleted T cells, or PBMCs. Deeply sampled blood TCRbeta repertoires from subjects exposed to, actively infected with, or recovered from COVID-19 were included in the dataset. The repertoires were released in a freely available public database meant as a resource for research on the immune response to SARS-CoV-2. Samples were obtained from the ongoing ImmuneRACE study (first 160 participants) and from over 1,000 subjects provided by 6 global collaborators. Nearly every sample came with metadata listing a de-identified subject ID, COVID-19 status, age in years and sex. Where available, HLA class I and class II types were taken from metadata supplied by the sample provider and were not determined by assay-based typing. The paper as a whole reports these results and caveats: Clinical and demographic metadata were provided uncurated, with the amount varying by source and participant.

Collaborating institutions collected whole blood in K2EDTA tubes following their own protocols. For TCRbeta analysis, collaborators shipped samples as frozen whole blood, isolated PBMCs, or DNA extracted from either of those sample types. TCRbeta CDR3 regions were amplified from genomic DNA by means of the immunoSEQ Assay, a bias-controlled multiplex PCR. In the source study's methods: The number of nucleated cells in each sample was estimated by amplification of reference gene primers within the assay. To quantify the absolute abundance of each unique TCRbeta CDR3 rearrangement, sequence reads were collapsed and filtered. For each sample, productive Simpson clonality was calculated as the square root of Simpson's diversity index across productive rearrangements. TCRdb stores this immuneACCESS table with in-frame sequences only. Part of the clones is absent; in the studies checked, under half of the shortfall reflects unresolved V genes, and no reason is known for the rest. The V and J calls and clone size were taken over from that table, and D and trimming were inferred from the DNA. For this sample the table gives 55,000 to 80,000 clones, of which roughly three quarters were detected only once. The ten most abundant clones make up about 9.1% of the sample.

V sheds 4 bases and J sheds 8 bases, leaving 15 bases between their ends. The germline V gene specifies SGDLS as CDR1 and YYNGEE as CDR2. From the cysteine through the phenylalanine, the CDR3 covers 14 amino acids. The CDR3 DNA has 42 bases and is translated from base 1. The V and J segments used are TRBV9 and TRBJ2-2; a tentative D match to TRBD1 spans 6 bases. The receptor's source is a human donor in a cohort sampled during active COVID-19. Sequencing was done on a sample of peripheral blood. CDR3 sequence: CASSWDNERGELFF. The nucleotides read TGTGCCAGCAGCTGGGACAACGAAAGGGGGGAGCTGTTTTTT.